A selection of T cell receptor beta chains follows, all from one sample in a study of T cell repertoires in cytomegalovirus infection. What these receptors recognize is not known. In TCRdb, the reads were re-called with MiXCR into one record per CDR3 protein. This table holds about 700,000 distinct CDR3 sequences, around 32% found once. The sequenced sample was cultured PBMCs, obtained from culture after CMV antigen stimulation. Source of these receptors: a human donor in good health (CMV status not recorded). Some clones in this sample may be carry-over from other donors' samples. CDR3s include the opening cysteine and the closing phenylalanine or tryptophan. The D gene is left open where the match is weak. Clone size is not always given. Where it is, it says once, few, many or a class for expanded clones.

J: TRBJ2-1; D: TRBD2; V: TRBV11-2; size: NA; DNA: TGTGCCAGCAGCTTATGGAGATTAGCGGGCAATGAGCAGTTCTTC; CDR3: CASSLWRLAGNEQFF
J: TRBJ2-1; D: NA; V: TRBV11-2; size: NA; DNA: TGTGCCAGCAGCGACGCGACTGGACAAGAGCAGTTCTTC; CDR3: CASSDATGQEQFF
J: TRBJ2-2; D: NA; V: TRBV7-6; size: few; DNA: TGTGCCAGCAGCCCACTCCAGGGTAACACCGGGGAGCTGTTTTTT; CDR3: CASSPLQGNTGELFF
J: TRBJ1-4; D: NA; V: TRBV12-3/TRBV12-4; size: NA; DNA: TGTGCCAGCAGTCTCCGGGGGGGGGCGGATGAAAAACTGTTTTTT; CDR3: CASSLRGGADEKLFF
J: TRBJ1-6; D: TRBD1; V: TRBV7-2; size: many; DNA: TGTGCCAGCACCCGACAGGGGCTAGGTAATTCACCCCTCCACTTT; CDR3: CASTRQGLGNSPLHF
J: TRBJ1-1; D: NA; V: TRBV12-3/TRBV12-4; size: NA; DNA: TGTGCCAGCAGTTTATGGCCCCCCCAGGTAGCTTTCTTT; CDR3: CASSLWPPQVAFF
J: TRBJ2-5; D: NA; V: TRBV5-6; size: NA; DNA: TGTGCCAGCAGCAGCAGGGTATCCAAGGAGACCCAGTACTTC; CDR3: CASSSRVSKETQYF
J: TRBJ2-3; D: NA; V: TRBV12-5; size: few; DNA: TGTGCTAGTGGTTCCTACAGGACAGATACGCAGTATTTT; CDR3: CASGSYRTDTQYF
J: TRBJ2-3; D: TRBD2; V: TRBV29-1; size: NA; DNA: TGCAGCGTTGGTACTACTAGCGGGGGGTACCAAGATACGCAGTATTTT; CDR3: CSVGTTSGGYQDTQYF
J: TRBJ1-2; D: TRBD1; V: TRBV6-2/TRBV6-3; size: NA; DNA: TGTGCCAGCAGTTACTCCCTCGGACAGGGAGCCTTC; CDR3: CASSYSLGQGAF
J: TRBJ2-2; D: NA; V: TRBV6-2/TRBV6-3; size: many; DNA: TGTGCCAGCAGTTACGCAGGTCCTATACAGATCAACACCGGGGAGCTGTTTTTT; CDR3: CASSYAGPIQINTGELFF
J: TRBJ2-1; D: NA; V: TRBV6-2/TRBV6-3; size: once; DNA: TGTGCCAGCAGTACAAGAGGTGGGGGTAACAATGAGCAGTTCTTC; CDR3: CASSTRGGGNNEQFF
J: TRBJ2-5; D: NA; V: TRBV7-8; size: many; DNA: TGTGCCAGCACAACACAAGGAGGCTCCCTGCAAGAGACCCAGTACTTC; CDR3: CASTTQGGSLQETQYF
J: TRBJ2-3; D: NA; V: TRBV12-3/TRBV12-4; size: few; DNA: TGTGCCAGCAGTTTGAGGTCCCATGCGCAGTATTTT; CDR3: CASSLRSHAQYF
J: TRBJ2-2; D: NA; V: TRBV6-5; size: NA; DNA: TGTGCCAGCAGTTACTCGACCCGTGCTCTCACCGGGGAGCTGTTTTTT; CDR3: CASSYSTRALTGELFF
J: TRBJ2-7; D: TRBD2; V: TRBV6-2/TRBV6-3; size: few; DNA: TGTGCCACCCTCCTAGCGGACACCTACGAGCAGTACTTC; CDR3: CATLLADTYEQYF
J: TRBJ2-3; D: TRBD2; V: TRBV10-3; size: NA; DNA: TGTGCCATCACCCCTAGCGGGTCTAGCACAGATACGCAGTATTTT; CDR3: CAITPSGSSTDTQYF
J: TRBJ2-5; D: NA; V: TRBV2; size: NA; DNA: TGTGCCAGCAGAGACAGACAAGAGACCCAGTACTTC; CDR3: CASRDRQETQYF
J: TRBJ2-3; D: TRBD2; V: TRBV10-3; size: NA; DNA: TGTGCCATCAGTAAGGGGACTAGCGGAAGCACAGATACGCAGTATTTT; CDR3: CAISKGTSGSTDTQYF
J: TRBJ2-1; D: TRBD2; V: TRBV7-7; size: many; DNA: TGTGCCAGCAGCTCGATTTTGAGGCTAGCGGGAGTAGCGCAGTTCTTC; CDR3: CASSSILRLAGVAQFF
J: TRBJ2-7; D: TRBD1; V: TRBV6-1; size: few; DNA: TGTGCCAGCACCGGGACAGTAGACTACGAGCAGTACTTC; CDR3: CASTGTVDYEQYF
J: TRBJ2-5; D: NA; V: TRBV4-3; size: NA; DNA: TGCGCCAGCAGCGGGGGATGGGAGGGGGCCCAGTACTTC; CDR3: CASSGGWEGAQYF
J: TRBJ2-7; D: NA; V: TRBV7-2; size: NA; DNA: TGTGCCAGCAGCCAAAATTGGAGGAGCTCCTACGAGCAGTACTTC; CDR3: CASSQNWRSSYEQYF
J: TRBJ2-5; D: NA; V: TRBV7-8; size: few; DNA: TGTGCCAGCAGCTTTCGGCAGGGCCAAGAGACCCAGTACTTC; CDR3: CASSFRQGQETQYF
J: TRBJ2-3; D: TRBD2; V: TRBV7-6; size: many; DNA: TGTGCCAGCAGCTTACGGCTAGCGGGGAGCACAGATACGCAGTATTTT; CDR3: CASSLRLAGSTDTQYF
J: TRBJ2-7; D: NA; V: TRBV20-1; size: few; DNA: TGCAGTGCTAGGAACCGGACGTACTTCTCCTACGAGCAGTACTTC; CDR3: CSARNRTYFSYEQYF
J: TRBJ1-6; D: NA; V: TRBV15; size: NA; DNA: TGTGCCACCAGCAGACAGAGTAATTCACCCCTCCACTTT; CDR3: CATSRQSNSPLHF
J: TRBJ1-5; D: NA; V: TRBV12-3/TRBV12-4; size: few; DNA: TGTGCCAGCAGTTTACCGACAGGAAATCAGCCCCAGCATTTT; CDR3: CASSLPTGNQPQHF
J: TRBJ2-5; D: NA; V: TRBV7-2; size: NA; DNA: TGTGCCAGCAGCCCCTCCCGGTCGGGGGTACAAGAGACCCAGTACTTC; CDR3: CASSPSRSGVQETQYF